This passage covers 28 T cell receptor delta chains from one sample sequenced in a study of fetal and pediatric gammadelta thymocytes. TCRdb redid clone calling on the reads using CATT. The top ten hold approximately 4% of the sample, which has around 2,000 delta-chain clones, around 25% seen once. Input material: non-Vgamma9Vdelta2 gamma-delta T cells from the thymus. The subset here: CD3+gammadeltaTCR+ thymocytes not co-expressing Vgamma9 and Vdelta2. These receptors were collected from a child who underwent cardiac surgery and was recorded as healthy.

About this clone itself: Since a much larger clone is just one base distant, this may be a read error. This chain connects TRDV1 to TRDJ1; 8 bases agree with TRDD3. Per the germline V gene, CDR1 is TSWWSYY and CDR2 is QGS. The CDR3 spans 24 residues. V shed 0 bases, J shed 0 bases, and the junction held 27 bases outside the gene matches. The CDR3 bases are TGTGCTCTTGGGGAACTGGAGCTACTAAATTTTCCTATTACTGGGGGTCCCTACACCGATAAACTCATCTTT. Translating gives CALGELELLNFPITGGPYTDKLIF.

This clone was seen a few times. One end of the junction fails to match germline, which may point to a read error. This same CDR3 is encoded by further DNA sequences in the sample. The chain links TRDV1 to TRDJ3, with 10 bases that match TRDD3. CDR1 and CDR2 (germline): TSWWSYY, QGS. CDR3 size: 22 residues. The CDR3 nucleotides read TGTGCTCTCGGGGAGACGTACTGGGGGATTCCCAGGAGCTCCTGGGACACCCGACAGATGTTTTTC. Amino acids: CALGETYWGIPRSSWDTRQMFF.

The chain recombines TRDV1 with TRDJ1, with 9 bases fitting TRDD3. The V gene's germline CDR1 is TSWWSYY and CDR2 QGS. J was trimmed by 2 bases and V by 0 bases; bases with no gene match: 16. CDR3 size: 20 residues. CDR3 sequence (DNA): TGTGCTCTTGGGGAACTTGTCGCAGTCTGGGGGATGGTGGGGACCGATAAACTCATCTTT. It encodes CALGELVAVWGMVGTDKLIF.

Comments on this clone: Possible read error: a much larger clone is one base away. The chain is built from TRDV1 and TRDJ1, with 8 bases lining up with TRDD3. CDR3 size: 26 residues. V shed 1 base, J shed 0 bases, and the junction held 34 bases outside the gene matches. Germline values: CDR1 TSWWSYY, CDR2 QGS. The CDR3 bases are TGTGCTCTTGGGGAACATTCAAAAAGCACCTCCCGCCCCACTGGGGGGAGGCCCCTGTACACCGATAAACTCATCTTT. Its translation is CALGEHSKSTSRPTGGRPLYTDKLIF.

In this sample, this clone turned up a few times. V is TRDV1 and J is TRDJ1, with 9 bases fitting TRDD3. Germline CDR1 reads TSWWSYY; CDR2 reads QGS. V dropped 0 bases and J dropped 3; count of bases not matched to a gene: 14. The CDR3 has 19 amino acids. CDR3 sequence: CALGELLGGGYVGSDKLIF. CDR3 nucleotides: TGTGCTCTTGGGGAACTTCTTGGTGGGGGATATGTCGGGTCCGATAAACTCATCTTT.

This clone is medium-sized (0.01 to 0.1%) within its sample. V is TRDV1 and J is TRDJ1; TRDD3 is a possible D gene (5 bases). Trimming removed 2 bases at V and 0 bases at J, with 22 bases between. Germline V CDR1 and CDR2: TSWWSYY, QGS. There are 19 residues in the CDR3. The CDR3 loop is CALGEGQRRGPGYTDKLIF. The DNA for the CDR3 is TGTGCTCTTGGGGAAGGGCAAAGGAGGGGACCCGGGTACACCGATAAACTCATCTTT.

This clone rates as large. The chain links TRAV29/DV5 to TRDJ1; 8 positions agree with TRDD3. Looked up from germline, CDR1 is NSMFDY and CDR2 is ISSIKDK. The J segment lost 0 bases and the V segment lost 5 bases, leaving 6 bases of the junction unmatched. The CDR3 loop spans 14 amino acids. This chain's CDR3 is CAATWGTHTDKLIF. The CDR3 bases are TGTGCAGCGACCTGGGGGACACACACCGATAAACTCATCTTT.

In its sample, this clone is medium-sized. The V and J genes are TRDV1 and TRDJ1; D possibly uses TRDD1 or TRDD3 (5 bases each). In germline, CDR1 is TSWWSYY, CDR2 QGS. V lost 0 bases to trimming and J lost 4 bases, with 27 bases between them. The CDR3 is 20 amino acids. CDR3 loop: CALGELNNRSPRGAFDKLIF. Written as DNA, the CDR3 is TGTGCTCTTGGGGAACTAAATAACCGTTCCCCCCGGGGGGCTTTCGATAAACTCATCTTT.

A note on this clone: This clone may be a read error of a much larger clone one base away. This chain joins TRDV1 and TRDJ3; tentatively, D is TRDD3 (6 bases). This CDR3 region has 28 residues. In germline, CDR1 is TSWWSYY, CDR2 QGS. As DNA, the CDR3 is TGTGCTCTTGGGGAACTCCTTCTTCCGGCCCCCATGGTTACTGGGACATGGCCAAGCTCCTTGGACACCCGACAGATGTTTTTC. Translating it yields CALGELLLPAPMVTGTWPSSLDTRQMFF.

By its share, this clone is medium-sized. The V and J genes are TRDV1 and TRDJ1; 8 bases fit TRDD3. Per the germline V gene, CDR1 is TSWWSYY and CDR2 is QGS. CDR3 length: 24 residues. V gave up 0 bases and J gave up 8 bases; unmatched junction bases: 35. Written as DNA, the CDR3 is TGTGCTCTTGGGGAACTAAGTCACCTACCTAAAGCCGTTAATACTGGGATACGTCCGGAGAAACTCATCTTT. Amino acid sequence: CALGELSHLPKAVNTGIRPEKLIF.

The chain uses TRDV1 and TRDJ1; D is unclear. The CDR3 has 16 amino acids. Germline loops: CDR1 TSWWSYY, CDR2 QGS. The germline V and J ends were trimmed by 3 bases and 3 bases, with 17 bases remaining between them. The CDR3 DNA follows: TGTGCTCTTGGGGATCATTTTCCCCCCGGTCCCGATAAACTCATCTTT. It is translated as CALGDHFPPGPDKLIF.

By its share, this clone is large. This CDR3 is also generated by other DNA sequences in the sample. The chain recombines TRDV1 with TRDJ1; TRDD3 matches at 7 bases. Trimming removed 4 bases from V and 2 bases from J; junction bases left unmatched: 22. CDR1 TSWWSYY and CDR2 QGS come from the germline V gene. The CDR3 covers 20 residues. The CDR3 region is CALGAHTGRQTRGDTDKLIF. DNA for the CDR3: TGTGCTCTTGGGGCCCATACGGGACGACAGACGAGGGGGGATACCGATAAACTCATCTTT.

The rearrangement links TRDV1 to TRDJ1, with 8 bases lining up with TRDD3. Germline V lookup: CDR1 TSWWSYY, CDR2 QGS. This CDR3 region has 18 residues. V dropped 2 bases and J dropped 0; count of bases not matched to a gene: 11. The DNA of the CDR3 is TGTGCTCTTGGGGAATCTCCTTTACTGGGGGGTTACACCGATAAACTCATCTTT. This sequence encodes CALGESPLLGGYTDKLIF.

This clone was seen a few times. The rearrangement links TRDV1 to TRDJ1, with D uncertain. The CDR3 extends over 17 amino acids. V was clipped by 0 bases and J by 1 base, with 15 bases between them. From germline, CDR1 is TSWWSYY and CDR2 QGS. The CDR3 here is CALGELGSQGPTDKLIF. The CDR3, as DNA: TGTGCTCTTGGGGAACTTGGGTCGCAGGGGCCCACCGATAAACTCATCTTT.

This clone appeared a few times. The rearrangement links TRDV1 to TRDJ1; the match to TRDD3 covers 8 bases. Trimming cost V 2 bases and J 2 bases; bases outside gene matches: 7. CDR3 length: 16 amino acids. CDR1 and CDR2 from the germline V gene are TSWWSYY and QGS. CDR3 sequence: CALGERVLGVTDKLIF. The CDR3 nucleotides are TGTGCTCTTGGGGAAAGGGTACTGGGGGTGACCGATAAACTCATCTTT.

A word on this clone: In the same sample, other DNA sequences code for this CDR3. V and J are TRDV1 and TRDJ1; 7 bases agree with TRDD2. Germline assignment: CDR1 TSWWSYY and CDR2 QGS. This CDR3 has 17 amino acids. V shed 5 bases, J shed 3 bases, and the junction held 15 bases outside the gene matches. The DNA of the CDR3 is TGTGCTCTTGGGAACAGAGCCAGTTCCTACCCTGCCGATAAACTCATCTTT. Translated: CALGNRASSYPADKLIF.

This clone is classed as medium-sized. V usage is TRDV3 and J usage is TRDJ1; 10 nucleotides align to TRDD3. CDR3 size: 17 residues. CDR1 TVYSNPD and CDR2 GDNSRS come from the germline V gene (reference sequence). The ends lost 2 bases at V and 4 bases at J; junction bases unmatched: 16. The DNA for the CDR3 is TGTGCCTTTCCCCCCGCGGACTGGGGGATCTTTGGCGATAAACTCATCTTT. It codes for CAFPPADWGIFGDKLIF.

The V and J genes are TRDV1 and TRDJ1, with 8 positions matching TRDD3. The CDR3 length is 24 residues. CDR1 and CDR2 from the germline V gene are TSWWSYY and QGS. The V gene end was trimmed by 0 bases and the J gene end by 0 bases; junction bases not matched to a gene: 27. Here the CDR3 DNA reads TGTGCTCTTGGGGAACTAGTGGACGTCCTACAACTGGGGGTCACGCCGGGGTACACCGATAAACTCATCTTT. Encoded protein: CALGELVDVLQLGVTPGYTDKLIF.

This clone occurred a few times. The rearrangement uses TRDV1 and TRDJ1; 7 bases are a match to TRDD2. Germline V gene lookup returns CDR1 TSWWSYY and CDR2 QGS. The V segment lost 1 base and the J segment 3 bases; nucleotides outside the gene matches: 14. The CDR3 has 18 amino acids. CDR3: CALGEPSFLESGADKLIF. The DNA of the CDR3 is TGTGCTCTTGGGGAACCATCCTTCCTCGAGAGCGGGGCCGATAAACTCATCTTT.

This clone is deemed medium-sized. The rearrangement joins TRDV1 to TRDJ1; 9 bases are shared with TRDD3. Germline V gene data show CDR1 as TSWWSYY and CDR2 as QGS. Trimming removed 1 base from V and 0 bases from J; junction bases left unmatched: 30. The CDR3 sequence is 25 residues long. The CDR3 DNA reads TGTGCTCTTGGGGAACCCATCCACAAGGGATATCATACTGGGGGGATACACCCGTACACCGATAAACTCATCTTT. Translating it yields CALGEPIHKGYHTGGIHPYTDKLIF.

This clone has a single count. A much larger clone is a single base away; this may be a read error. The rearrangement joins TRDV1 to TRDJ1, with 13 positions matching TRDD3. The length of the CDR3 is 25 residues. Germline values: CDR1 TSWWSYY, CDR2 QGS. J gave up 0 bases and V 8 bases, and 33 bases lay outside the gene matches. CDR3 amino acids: CALRAYDSRPYWGIRGSGHTDKLIF. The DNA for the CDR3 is TGTGCTCTTAGGGCCTACGATTCCCGTCCGTACTGGGGGATACGCGGCAGTGGTCACACCGATAAACTCATCTTT.

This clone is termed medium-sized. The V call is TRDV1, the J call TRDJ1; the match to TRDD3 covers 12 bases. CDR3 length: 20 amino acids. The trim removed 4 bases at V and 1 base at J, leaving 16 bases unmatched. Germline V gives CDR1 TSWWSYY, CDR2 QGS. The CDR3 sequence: CALGGTSSRVLGDTTDKLIF. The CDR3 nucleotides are TGTGCTCTTGGGGGAACTTCCTCCCGAGTACTGGGGGATACCACCGATAAACTCATCTTT.

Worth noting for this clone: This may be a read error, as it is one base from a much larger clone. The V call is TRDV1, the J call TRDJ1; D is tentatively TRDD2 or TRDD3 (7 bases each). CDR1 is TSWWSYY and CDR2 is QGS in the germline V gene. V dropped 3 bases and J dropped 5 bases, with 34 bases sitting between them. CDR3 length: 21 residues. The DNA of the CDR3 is TGTGCTCTTGGGGACCCTCATTTCCTACGGGGTTTACTGGGGATAAGGGATAAACTCATCTTT. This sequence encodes CALGDPHFLRGLLGIRDKLIF.

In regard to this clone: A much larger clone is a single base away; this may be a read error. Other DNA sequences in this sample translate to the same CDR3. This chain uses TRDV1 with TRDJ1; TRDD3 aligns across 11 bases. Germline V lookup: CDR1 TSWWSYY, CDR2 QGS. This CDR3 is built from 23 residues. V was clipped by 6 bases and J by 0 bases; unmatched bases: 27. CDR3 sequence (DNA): TGTGCTCTTGGTGAAGTTACTTTGAAGGGGGTTTACTGGGGGATATCGTACACCGATAAACTCATCTTT. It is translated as CALGEVTLKGVYWGISYTDKLIF.

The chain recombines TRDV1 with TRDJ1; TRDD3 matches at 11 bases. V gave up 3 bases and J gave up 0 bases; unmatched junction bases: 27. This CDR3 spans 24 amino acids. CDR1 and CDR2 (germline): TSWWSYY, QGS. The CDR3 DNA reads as TGTGCTCTTGGGGACAGGCCTTGCCGCCACTCGATGGGGGATACGCTACGGGACACCGATAAACTCATCTTT. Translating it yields CALGDRPCRHSMGDTLRDTDKLIF.

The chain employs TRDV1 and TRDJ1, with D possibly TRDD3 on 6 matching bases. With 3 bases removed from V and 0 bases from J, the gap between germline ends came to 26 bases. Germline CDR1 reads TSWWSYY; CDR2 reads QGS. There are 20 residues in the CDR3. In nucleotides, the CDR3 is TGTGCTCTTGGGGATCCAATCCCTGTACTGGGATCAAAATACACCGATAAACTCATCTTT. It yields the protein CALGDPIPVLGSKYTDKLIF.

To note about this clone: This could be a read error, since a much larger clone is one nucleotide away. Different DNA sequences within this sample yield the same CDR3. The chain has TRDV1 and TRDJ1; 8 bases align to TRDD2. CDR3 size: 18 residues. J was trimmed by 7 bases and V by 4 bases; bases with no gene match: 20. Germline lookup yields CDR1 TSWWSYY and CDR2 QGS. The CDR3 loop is CALGVTGLPKLDRAKLIF. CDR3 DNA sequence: TGTGCTCTTGGGGTCACTGGCCTTCCTAAGTTGGACCGGGCTAAACTCATCTTT.

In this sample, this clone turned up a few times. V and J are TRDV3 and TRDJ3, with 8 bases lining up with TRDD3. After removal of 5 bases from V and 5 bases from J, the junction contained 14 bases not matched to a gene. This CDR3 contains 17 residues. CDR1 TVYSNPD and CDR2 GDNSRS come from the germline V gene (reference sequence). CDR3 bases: TGTGCCACCCGGGGATACTCCACCCGGGGGGACACCCGACAGATGTTTTTC. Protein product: CATRGYSTRGDTRQMFF. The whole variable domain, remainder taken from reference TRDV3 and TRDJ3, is CDKVTQSSPDQTVASGSEVVLLCTYDTVYSNPDLFWYRIRPDYSFQFVFYGDNSRSEGADFTQGRFSVKHILTQKAFHLVISPVRTEDSATYYCATRGYSTRGDTRQMFFGTGIKLFVEP.